The 26 T cell receptor beta chains given below trace back to one sample, sequenced in a study of blood T cells in healthy people across ages. PCR was performed a second time for roughly 7 to 11 cycles using a sample-barcoded 5' primer and a J-beta primer mix. TCRdb passed the 5' RACE reads through MiXCR, listing each CDR3 protein once. The sample holds 550,000 to 750,000 distinct CDR3 sequences; 21% are singletons and the top ten take approximately 3.6%. What was sequenced was blood. These receptors were collected from a man in his 70s in good health.

This sequence joins TRBV3-1 and TRBJ1-1; TRBD1 is a possible D gene (5 bases). The CDR3 loop spans 15 amino acids. Trimming stripped 2 bases from V and 5 bases from J, with 15 bases between. Germline V gene lookup returns CDR1 LGHDT and CDR2 YNNKEL (reference sequence). CDR3 amino acids: CASSQRTSGGTEAFF. DNA for the CDR3: TGTGCCAGCAGCCAACGGACATCCGGGGGAACTGAAGCTTTCTTT. The variable domain in full, with the rest retrieved from reference TRBV3-1 and TRBJ1-1, is DTAVSQTPKYLVTQMGNDKSIKCEQNLGHDTMYWYKQDSKKFLKIMFSYNNKELIINETVPNRFSPKSPDKAHLNLHINSLELGDSAVYFCASSQRTSGGTEAFFGQGTRLTVV.

V gene TRBV15 combines with J gene TRBJ2-7; TRBD2 aligns across 9 bases. Per germline, CDR1 LNHNV and CDR2 YYDKDF (reference sequence). The CDR3 loop spans 16 amino acids. The V gene end was trimmed by 11 bases and the J gene end by 4 bases; junction bases not matched to a gene: 18. The CDR3 DNA reads as TGTGCCCCGGGAAAAAGTAGCGGGAGATTTGGGTACGAGCAGTACTTC. As protein: CAPGKSSGRFGYEQYF.

This clonotype was seen many times. The chain carries TRBV7-8 and TRBJ2-2; D is perhaps TRBD1 (5 bases). The CDR3 totals 13 residues. Trimming cost V 4 bases and J 6 bases, with 9 bases left between them. The germline CDR1 and CDR2 sequences are SGHVS and FQNEAQ. CDR3 bases: TGTGCCAGCAGCTCGGTAGGGGCCGGGGAGCTGTTTTTT. Its protein is CASSSVGAGELFF.

This clonotype was seen a few times. The J gene is TRBJ2-7, the V gene TRBV6-4, with D uncertain. There are 15 residues in the CDR3. V lost 2 bases and J 3 bases, leaving 14 bases between the germline ends. Germline V gives CDR1 MRHNA, CDR2 SNTAGT. The CDR3: CASSDRTDLNYEQYF. In nucleotides, the CDR3 is TGTGCCAGCAGTGACCGAACAGACCTAAACTACGAGCAGTACTTC.

A few counts support this clonotype. This CDR3 reads CASSYFEEGMNTEAFF. CDR3 nucleotides: TGTGCCAGCAGTTACTTCGAGGAGGGAATGAACACTGAAGCTTTCTTT. The gene calls are TRBV6-6 and TRBJ1-1; unclear D gene. Looked up from germline, CDR1 is MNHNY and CDR2 is SVGAGI (reference sequence). The CDR3 runs to 16 residues. Trimming cost V 1 base and J 0 bases, with 12 bases left between them.

This clonotype was picked up a small number of times. This chain joins TRBV6-5 and TRBJ2-5; D not resolved. This CDR3 contains 14 residues. V was pared by 5 bases and J by 1 base, with 11 bases between. Germline CDR1 and CDR2: MNHEY and SVGAGI. The CDR3 loop is CASSTSTAQETQYF. As DNA, the CDR3 is TGTGCCAGCAGTACTTCTACTGCCCAAGAGACCCAGTACTTC.

The J gene is TRBJ2-3, the V gene TRBV5-1; 8 nucleotides align to TRBD1. CDR1 and CDR2 (germline): SGHRS, YFSETQ. The ends lost 5 bases at V and 3 bases at J; junction bases unmatched: 17. The CDR3 contains 18 residues. Here the CDR3 DNA reads TGCGCCAGCAGGCCCGGGACAGGACAAATACTGGGAACAGATACGCAGTATTTT. It encodes CASRPGTGQILGTDTQYF.

This clonotype was recorded a few times. The chain recombines TRBV3-1 with TRBJ2-3; 7 bases match TRBD1. This CDR3 contains 15 residues. With V trimmed by 4 bases and J by 6 bases, 10 bases remained unmatched. In germline, CDR1 is LGHDT, CDR2 YNNKEL (reference sequence). The CDR3 bases are TGTGCCAGCAGCCGATGGGACAGCTCGACGGATACGCAGTATTTT. It codes for CASSRWDSSTDTQYF.

This clonotype was seen only a few times. One end of the junction does not line up with germline, which may come from a read error. The rearrangement joins TRBV7-6 to TRBJ2-5; D not resolved. Germline loops: CDR1 SGHVS, CDR2 FNYEAQ. The CDR3 runs to 13 residues. The CDR3 coding sequence is TGTGTCAGCAGCCCAACTAAACAAGAGACCCAGTACTTC. Its protein is CVSSPTKQETQYF.

The table lists this clonotype with a few counts. Sequence at one end of the junction differs from germline and may be a read error. The chain is built from TRBV27 and TRBJ1-1; D gene ambiguous. The CDR3 totals 14 residues. Looked up from germline, CDR1 is MNHEY and CDR2 is SMNVEV (reference sequence). The CDR3 here is CASSFGHSNTEAFF. CDR3 nucleotides: TGCGCCAGCAGTTTCGGCCACAGCAACACTGAAGCTTTCTTT.

The gene calls are TRBV18 and TRBJ2-4; D remains ambiguous. The germline V gene has CDR1 KGHSH and CDR2 LQKENI. The ends were cut back, 8 bases at V and 5 bases at J, with 13 bases in the middle. CDR3 length equals 13 residues. The CDR3 spells CASTDSRENIQYF. The DNA for the CDR3 is TGTGCCAGCACAGATTCACGGGAAAACATTCAGTACTTC.

There are a few counts of this clonotype. The chain carries TRBV7-3 and TRBJ2-2, with TRBD1 identical over 8 bases. The CDR3 length is 15 residues. Germline loops: CDR1 SGHTA, CDR2 FQGTGA. V gave up 4 bases and J gave up 5 bases; unmatched junction bases: 6. The CDR3: CASSSQGGRTGELFF. CDR3 nucleotide sequence: TGTGCCAGCAGCTCACAGGGGGGACGGACCGGGGAGCTGTTTTTT.

The chain uses TRBV5-1 and TRBJ2-7; the match to TRBD2 covers 12 bases. CDR3 size: 19 residues. V dropped 2 bases and J dropped 7; count of bases not matched to a gene: 19. Germline V gene sequence: CDR1 SGHRS, CDR2 YFSETQ. CDR3 sequence: CASSLTSGTSGPPILEQYF. The CDR3 nucleotides read TGCGCCAGCAGCTTAACCTCCGGGACTAGCGGGCCCCCGATCCTGGAGCAGTACTTC.

The J gene is TRBJ1-5, the V gene TRBV27, with TRBD1 as a possible D gene (5 bases). Trimming removed 2 bases at V and 11 bases at J, with 19 bases between. Germline CDR1 is MNHEY and CDR2 is SMNVEV (reference sequence). There are 15 residues in the CDR3. CDR3 sequence (DNA): TGTGCCAGCAGTTTAAGGGGACCCTACGAAGGGACCCAGCATTTT. Translated, it gives CASSLRGPYEGTQHF.

This clonotype was detected a few times. V and J are TRBV6-5 and TRBJ2-1, with 12 bases aligning to TRBD2. V lost 8 bases to trimming and J lost 8 bases; unmatched junction nucleotides: 1. The CDR3 loop spans 12 amino acids. Germline-derived CDR1 and CDR2 are MNHEY and SVGAGI. The CDR3 region has the DNA TGTGCCAGCGGGACTAGCGGGCATGAGCAGTTCTTC. This gives the protein CASGTSGHEQFF.

This clonotype has a handful of counts. The chain recombines TRBV11-2 with TRBJ2-5; 7 bases map to TRBD2. The DNA end is more similar to TRBJ2-7, so the J call may be wrong. Germline CDR1 reads SGHAT; CDR2 reads FQNNGV. The CDR3 runs 13 residues. The CDR3 DNA reads as TGTGCCAGCATTAGCGGGTTCCCCTACGAGCAGTACTTC. It translates to CASISGFPYEQYF.

The rearrangement links TRBV6-5 to TRBJ1-6; D perhaps matches TRBD1 (5 bases). Trimming shortened V by 2 bases and J by 8 bases, and 16 bases separated the two germline ends. Germline assignment: CDR1 MNHEY and CDR2 SVGAGI. The CDR3 runs to 16 residues. The chain's CDR3 is CASSYGGAGRYSPLHF. The CDR3 nucleotides read TGTGCCAGCAGTTACGGGGGAGCAGGGAGATATTCACCCCTCCACTTT.

A few counts support this clonotype. J is TRBJ2-5 and V is TRBV11-2; maybe TRBD2 (5 bases). The better agreement between TRBJ2-7 and the DNA end casts doubt on the J call. Germline assignment: CDR1 SGHAT and CDR2 FQNNGV. CDR3 length: 15 amino acids. The CDR3 DNA sequence: TGTGCCAGCAGCTTAAATAGCGATCCATCCTACGAGCAGTACTTC. This gives the protein CASSLNSDPSYEQYF.

In this sample, this clonotype turned up a few times. The chain has TRBV6-1 and TRBJ2-5; TRBD2 matches at 10 bases. The J call may be wrong; the DNA end is better matched by TRBJ2-7. Germline V lookup: CDR1 MNHNS, CDR2 SASEGT. The CDR3 length is 16 residues. The CDR3 DNA reads TGTGCCAGCAGTGAAGGAACTAGCGGGACCCCCTACGAGCAGTACTTC. The encoded protein is CASSEGTSGTPYEQYF.

There are a few counts of this clonotype. This chain links TRBV24-1 with TRBJ1-2; 8 bases agree with TRBD1. Germline V lookup: CDR1 KGHDR, CDR2 SFDVKD. V shed 4 bases, J shed 8 bases, and the junction held 11 bases outside the gene matches. The CDR3 is made up of 15 amino acids. This CDR3 is CATSEGTGSTSGYTF. CDR3 sequence (DNA): TGTGCCACCAGTGAGGGGACAGGCTCCACTTCGGGCTACACCTTC.

This clonotype was observed a handful of times. The genes are TRBV5-5 and TRBJ2-1, with TRBD2 matching 8 bases. Germline CDR1 is SGHKS and CDR2 is YYEKEE (reference sequence). Trimming took 6 bases from V and 9 from J; bases not matched to a gene: 14. This CDR3 has 15 residues. CDR3 in DNA: TGTGCCAGCACCGGGGGGGGACTAGGGTCCAGTGAGCAGTTCTTC. As protein: CASTGGGLGSSEQFF.

V is TRBV19 and J is TRBJ1-6; tentatively, D is TRBD1 (6 bases). Per the germline V gene, CDR1 is LNHDA and CDR2 is SQIVND (reference sequence). The V end lost 5 bases, the J end lost 10 bases, and 15 bases lay between the germline ends. The CDR3 is 14 amino acids. For the CDR3, the DNA is TGTGCCAGTAGTCGTCAGGGGCTGGGATCACCCCTCCACTTT. As protein: CASSRQGLGSPLHF.

This clonotype was detected only a few times. The V call is TRBV7-6, the J call TRBJ1-2; D is ambiguous. The germline V gene encodes CDR1 SGHVS and CDR2 FNYEAQ. This CDR3 is built from 15 residues. The V and J ends lost 1 base and 7 bases respectively, with 16 bases between them. The CDR3 loop is CASSLGQTVNRGYTF. The CDR3 DNA reads as TGTGCCAGCAGCTTAGGGCAGACTGTGAATCGTGGCTACACCTTC.

The chain combines TRBV5-1 with TRBJ2-1; weak D call: TRBD2 (7 bases). The CDR3 covers 15 residues. CDR1 and CDR2 (germline): SGHRS, YFSETQ. Trimming stripped 6 bases from V and 4 bases from J, with 17 bases between. The CDR3 nucleotides are TGCGCCAGCAATAACGGGGGGCGGGGGTACAATGAGCAGTTCTTC. Residues: CASNNGGRGYNEQFF.

This clonotype was seen only once. V usage is TRBV9 and J usage is TRBJ2-5; tentative D call: TRBD2 (5 bases). Per the germline V gene, CDR1 is SGDLS and CDR2 is YYNGEE. This CDR3 is built from 14 residues. The V gene lost 4 bases and the J gene lost 1 base, with 11 bases spanning the gap. The CDR3 sequence is CASSPTSTQETQYF. CDR3 DNA: TGTGCCAGCAGCCCCACTAGTACCCAAGAGACCCAGTACTTC.

CDR3 protein: CATSRDRASLETQYF. The CDR3 DNA reads TGTGCCACCAGCAGAGATCGGGCCAGCCTGGAGACCCAGTACTTC. V gene TRBV15 combines with J gene TRBJ2-5; no clear D gene. The CDR3 extends over 15 amino acids. CDR1 and CDR2 (germline): LNHNV, YYDKDF (reference sequence). Trimming left V 0 bases short and J 5 bases short, with 13 bases between.